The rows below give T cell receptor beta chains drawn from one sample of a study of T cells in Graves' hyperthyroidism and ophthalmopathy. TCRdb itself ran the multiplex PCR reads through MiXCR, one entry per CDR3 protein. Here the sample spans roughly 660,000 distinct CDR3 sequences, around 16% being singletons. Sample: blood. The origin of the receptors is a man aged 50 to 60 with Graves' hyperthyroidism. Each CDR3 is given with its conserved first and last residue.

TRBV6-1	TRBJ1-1	CASSAGTGNTEAFF
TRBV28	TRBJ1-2	CASSSIITGNYGYTF
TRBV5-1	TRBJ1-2	CASSLLPQGVDGYTF
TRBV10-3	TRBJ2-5	CAISEGQETQYF
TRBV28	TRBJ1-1	CASSLFYKTTEAFF
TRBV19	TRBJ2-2	CASSTLFEPRLAGTRTGELFF
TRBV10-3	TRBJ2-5	CAIAGTAETQYF
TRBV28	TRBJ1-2	CASSPPPIGYGYTF
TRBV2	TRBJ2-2	CASSVPGTGNGELFF
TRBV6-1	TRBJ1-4	CASTEAATNEKLFF
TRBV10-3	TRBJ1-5	CAIKDIGNQPQHF
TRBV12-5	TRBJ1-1	CASGLYPGMNTEAFF
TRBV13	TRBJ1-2	CASSRSYGYTF
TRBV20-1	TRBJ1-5	CSAVVGLNNQPQHF
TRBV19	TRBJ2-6	CASSTGTPRPGANVLTF
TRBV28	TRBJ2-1	CASSFRGCSYNEQFF
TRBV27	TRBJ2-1	CASSLGTSGREEQFF
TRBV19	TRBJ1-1	CASRFGNTEAFF
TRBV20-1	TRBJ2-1	CSALFAGQGAPNEQFF
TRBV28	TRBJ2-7	CASKFIGATYEQYF
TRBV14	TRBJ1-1	CASSQVANTEAFF
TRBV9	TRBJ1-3	CASSSGPDRPLTGNTIYF
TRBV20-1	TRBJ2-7	CSARDRTYSYEQYF
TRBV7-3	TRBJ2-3	CVSTSGVTDTQYF
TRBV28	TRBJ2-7	CASSRTVPLEQYF
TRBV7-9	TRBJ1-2	CASSLVEQLYGYTF
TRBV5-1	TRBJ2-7	CASSLEGPKSYEQYF
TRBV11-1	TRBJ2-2	CASSSPGLKNTGELFF
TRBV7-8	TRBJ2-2	CASSAPGTSGKNTGELFF
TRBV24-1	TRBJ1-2	CATSDYRDRGEYGYTF
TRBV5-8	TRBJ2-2	CASSERIAVTGELFF
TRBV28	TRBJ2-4	CASSLWAGLAKNIQYF
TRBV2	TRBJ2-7	CATGREFHEQYF
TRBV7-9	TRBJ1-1	CASDDQGNTEAFF
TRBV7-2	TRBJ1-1	CASSLSLSVEAFF
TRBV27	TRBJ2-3	CASSPPGPTRHTDTQYF